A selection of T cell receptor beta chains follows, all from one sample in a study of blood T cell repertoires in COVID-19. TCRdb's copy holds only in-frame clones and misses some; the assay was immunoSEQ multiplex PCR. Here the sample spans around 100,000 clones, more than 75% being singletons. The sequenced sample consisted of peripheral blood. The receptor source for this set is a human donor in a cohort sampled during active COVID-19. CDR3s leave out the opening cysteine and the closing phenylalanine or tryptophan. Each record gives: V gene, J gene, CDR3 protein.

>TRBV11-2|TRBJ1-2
ASSLDNTQYGEGLYGYT
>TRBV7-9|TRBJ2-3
ASSSGLAGGTDTQY
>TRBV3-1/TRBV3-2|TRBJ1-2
ASRRQGDGIGYT
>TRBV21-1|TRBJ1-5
ASSKTPTGTGAQPQH
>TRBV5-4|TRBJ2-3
ASSLPSGTDTQY
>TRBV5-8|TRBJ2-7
ASSEARNEQY
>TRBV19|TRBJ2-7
ASSLGTGGYEQY
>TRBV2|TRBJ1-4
ASKTGFPTNEKLF
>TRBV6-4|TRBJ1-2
ASSEAAGRGEGYT
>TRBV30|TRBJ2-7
AWSVPGTGTGYEQY
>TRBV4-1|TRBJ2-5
ASSPIGGIGETQY
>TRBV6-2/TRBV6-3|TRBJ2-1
ASRPDRGIYNEQF